What follows are 4 T cell receptor beta chains derived from one specimen sequenced in a study of breast tumors, draining lymph nodes, adjacent tissues (TCRdb year 2016). Receptor amplification or capture employed multiplex PCR. Sequencing relied on an Illumina HiSeq 2000. Clones were called with MiXCR by TCRdb after fastp trimmed the public reads at Q25, and only in-frame beta chains were retained. Rows merge per CDR3 protein into single entries with the most common DNA and genes. This sample holds 200,000 to 300,000 distinct CDR3 sequences; over 30% were observed only once. The ten largest clones add up to around 1.1% of the sample. The axillary draining lymph nodes of breast cancer patients were the source of the lymph node samples. The material sequenced was axillary lymph node tissue. The receptors stem from a female donor with breast cancer. Some clones in this sample may be carry-over from other donors' samples.

The chain is built from TRBV6-2 or TRBV6-3 and TRBJ2-5; D possibly corresponds to TRBD2 (6 bases). Germline values: CDR1 MNHEY, CDR2 SVGEGT. V was pared by 7 bases and J by 4 bases, with 16 bases between. The length of the CDR3 is 14 residues. CDR3 residues: CASNLARWGETQYF. For the CDR3, the DNA is TGTGCCAGCAATCTAGCGAGATGGGGAGAGACCCAGTACTTC.

The V call is TRBV16, the J call TRBJ1-2; D possibly corresponds to TRBD1 (5 bases). The CDR3 is made up of 13 amino acids. Germline CDR1 KGHSY, CDR2 FQNENV. V lost 2 bases, J lost 8 bases, and 12 bases lay in between. The CDR3 DNA is TGTGCCAGCAGCCAACAGGGTTTAGAAGGCTACACCTTC. Translated: CASSQQGLEGYTF.

Of note for this clonotype: With a much larger clone just one base away, this may be a read error. The chain joins TRBV19 to TRBJ2-3; D could derive from TRBD1 or TRBD2 (5 bases each). CDR3 length: 15 residues. With 4 bases removed from V and 4 bases from J, the gap between germline ends came to 15 bases. Germline CDR1 and CDR2: LNHDA and SQIVND (reference sequence). The CDR3 region has the DNA TGTGCCAGTAGTAGAGCAGGGAGCGACGCAGATACGCAGTATTTT. Translated, it gives CASSRAGSDADTQYF. Full variable domain (missing parts from reference TRBV19 and TRBJ2-3): DGGITQSPKYLFRKEGQNVTLSCEQNLNHDAMYWYRQDPGQGLRLIYYSQIVNDFQKGDIAEGYSVSREKKESFPLTVTSAQKNPTAFYLCASSRAGSDADTQYFGPGTRLTVL.

The V gene is TRBV7-2, the J gene TRBJ2-7; TRBD2 matches at 15 bases. This CDR3 spans 16 amino acids. CDR1 and CDR2 (germline): SGHTA, FQGNSA. V shed 1 base, J shed 4 bases, and the junction held 2 bases outside the gene matches. The DNA of the CDR3 is TGTGCCAGCAGCTTAGGGGGACTAGCGGGAGGTTACGAGCAGTACTTC. The encoded protein is CASSLGGLAGGYEQYF.